This TCR beta chain was observed in a study of CD8 T cells in ankylosing spondylitis. This clonotype was detected ten times or more. The antigen remains undetermined. Preparation of TCR beta libraries was done by quantitative 5'-RACE with molecular barcodes. TCRdb re-derived calls from the 5' RACE reads in MiXCR, one entry per CDR3 protein. The table includes fewer than 200,000 distinct CDR3 sequences, about 18% detected once. The CDR3 is 14 residues long. V dropped 8 bases and J dropped 5 bases, with 19 bases sitting between them. Germline loops: CDR1 MNHEY, CDR2 SMNVEV (reference sequence). The study, taken as a whole, reports: Apparently characteristic of ankylosing spondylitis blood was a TCR beta motif (roughly eight highly homologous variants). Reactive arthritis synovial fluid and blood were previously reported to contain some motif variants.

The TCR originated in a male donor aged 10-29 years with ankylosing spondylitis or in good health (not recorded which). What was sequenced was blood, either unsorted or a sorted T cell fraction (not recorded which). This chain uses TRBV27 with TRBJ2-7; possibly TRBD2 for D (6 bases). The DNA for the CDR3 is TGTGCCAGCCGGCCGGCAGGGAGGATTCACGAGCAGTACTTC. The encoded protein is CASRPAGRIHEQYF.